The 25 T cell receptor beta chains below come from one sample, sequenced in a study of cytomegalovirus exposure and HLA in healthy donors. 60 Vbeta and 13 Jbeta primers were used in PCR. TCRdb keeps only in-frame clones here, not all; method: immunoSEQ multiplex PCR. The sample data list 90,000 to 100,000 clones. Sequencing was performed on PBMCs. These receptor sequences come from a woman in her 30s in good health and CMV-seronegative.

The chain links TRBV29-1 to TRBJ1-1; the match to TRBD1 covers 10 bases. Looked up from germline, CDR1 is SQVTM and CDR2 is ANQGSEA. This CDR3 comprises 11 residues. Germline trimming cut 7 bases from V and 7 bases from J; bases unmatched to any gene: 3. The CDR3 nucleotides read TGCAGCGACAGGACAGGGGGTGAAGCTTTCTTT. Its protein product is CSDRTGGEAFF.

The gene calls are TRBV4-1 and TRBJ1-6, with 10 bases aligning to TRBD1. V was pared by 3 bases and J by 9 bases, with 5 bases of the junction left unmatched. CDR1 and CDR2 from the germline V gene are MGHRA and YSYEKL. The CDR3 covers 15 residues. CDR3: CASSHPGQGTSPLHF. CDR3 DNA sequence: TGCGCCAGCAGCCACCCGGGACAGGGGACTTCACCCCTCCACTTT.

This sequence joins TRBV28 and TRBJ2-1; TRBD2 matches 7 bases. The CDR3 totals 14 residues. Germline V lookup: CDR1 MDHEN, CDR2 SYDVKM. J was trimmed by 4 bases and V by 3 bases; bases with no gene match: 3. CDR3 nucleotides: TGTGCCAGCAGTTTTCCGGGACTATACAATGAGCAGTTCTTC. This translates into CASSFPGLYNEQFF.

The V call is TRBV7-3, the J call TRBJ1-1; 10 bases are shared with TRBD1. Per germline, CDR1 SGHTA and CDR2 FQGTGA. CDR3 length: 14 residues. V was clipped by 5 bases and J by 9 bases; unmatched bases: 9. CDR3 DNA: TGTGCCAGCAGCGATGGGACAGGGGTTTCCAAAGCTTTCTTT. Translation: CASSDGTGVSKAFF.

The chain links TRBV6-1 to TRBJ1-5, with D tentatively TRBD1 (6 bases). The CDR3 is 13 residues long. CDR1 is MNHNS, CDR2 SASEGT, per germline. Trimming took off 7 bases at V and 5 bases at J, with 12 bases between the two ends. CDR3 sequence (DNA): TGTGCCAGCATACAGGGTTTCTATCAGCCCCAGCATTTT. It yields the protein CASIQGFYQPQHF.

CDR3 protein: CASSFGPGQGFEKLFF. As DNA, the CDR3 is TGTGCCAGCAGCTTTGGACCGGGACAGGGGTTTGAAAAACTGTTTTTT. The chain joins TRBV5-4 to TRBJ1-4; TRBD1 matches 10 bases. J lost 7 bases, V lost 2 bases, and 8 bases had no gene match. Germline CDR1 is SGHNT and CDR2 is YYREEE (reference sequence). The CDR3 extends over 16 amino acids.

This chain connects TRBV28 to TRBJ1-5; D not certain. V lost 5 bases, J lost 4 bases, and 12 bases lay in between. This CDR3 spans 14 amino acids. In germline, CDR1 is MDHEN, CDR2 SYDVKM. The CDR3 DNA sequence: TGTGCCAGCAGTCCGTCGACACGGAATCAGCCCCAGCATTTT. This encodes CASSPSTRNQPQHF.

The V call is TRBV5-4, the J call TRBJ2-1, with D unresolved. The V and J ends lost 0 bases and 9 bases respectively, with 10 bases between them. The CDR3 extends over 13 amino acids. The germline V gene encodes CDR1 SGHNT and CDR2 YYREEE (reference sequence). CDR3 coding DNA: TGTGCCAGCAGCTTGGCGGCTACGGGTGAGCAGTTCTTC. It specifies CASSLAATGEQFF.

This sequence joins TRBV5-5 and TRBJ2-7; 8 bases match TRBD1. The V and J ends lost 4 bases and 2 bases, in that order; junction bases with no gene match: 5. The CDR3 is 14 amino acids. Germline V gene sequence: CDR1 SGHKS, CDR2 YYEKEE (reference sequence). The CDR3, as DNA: TGTGCCAGCAGCCCCGGACAGGGAGCCTACGAGCAGTACTTC. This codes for CASSPGQGAYEQYF.

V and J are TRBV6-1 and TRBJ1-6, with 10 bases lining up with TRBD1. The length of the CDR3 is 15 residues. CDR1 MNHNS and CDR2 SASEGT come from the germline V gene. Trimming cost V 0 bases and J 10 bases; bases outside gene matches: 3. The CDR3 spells CASSEAGQGVSPLHF. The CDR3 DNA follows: TGTGCCAGCAGTGAAGCAGGACAGGGGGTCTCACCCCTCCACTTT.

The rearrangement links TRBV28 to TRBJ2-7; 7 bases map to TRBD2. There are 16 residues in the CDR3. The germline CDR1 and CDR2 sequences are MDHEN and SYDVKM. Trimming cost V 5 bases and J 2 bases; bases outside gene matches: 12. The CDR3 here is CASSPNPASGTYEQYF. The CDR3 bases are TGTGCCAGCAGTCCTAACCCGGCTAGCGGCACCTACGAGCAGTACTTC.

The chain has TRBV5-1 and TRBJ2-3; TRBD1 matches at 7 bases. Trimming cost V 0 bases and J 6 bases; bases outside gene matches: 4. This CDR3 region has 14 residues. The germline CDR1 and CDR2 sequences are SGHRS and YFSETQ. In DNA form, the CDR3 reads TGCGCCAGCAGCTTGGAAGGGGGCCCGGATACGCAGTATTTT. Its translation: CASSLEGGPDTQYF. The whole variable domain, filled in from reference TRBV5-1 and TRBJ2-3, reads KAGVTQTPRYLIKTRGQQVTLSCSPISGHRSVSWYQQTPGQGLQFLFEYFSETQRNKGNFPGRFSGRQFSNSRSEMNVSTLELGDSALYLCASSLEGGPDTQYFGPGTRLTVL.

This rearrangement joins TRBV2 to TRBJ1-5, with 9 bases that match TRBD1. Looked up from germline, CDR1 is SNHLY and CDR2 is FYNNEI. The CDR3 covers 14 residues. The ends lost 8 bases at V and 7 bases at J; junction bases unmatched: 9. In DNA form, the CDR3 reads TGTGCCAGCTTACCGGGACAGGGAGGACAGCCCCAGCATTTT. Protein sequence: CASLPGQGGQPQHF.

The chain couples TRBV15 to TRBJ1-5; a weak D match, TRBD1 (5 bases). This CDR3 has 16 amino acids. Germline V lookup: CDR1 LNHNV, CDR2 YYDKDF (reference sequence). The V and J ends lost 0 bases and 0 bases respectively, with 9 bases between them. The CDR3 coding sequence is TGTGCCACCAGCAGAGAATCAGGGCTTAGCAATCAGCCCCAGCATTTT. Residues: CATSRESGLSNQPQHF.

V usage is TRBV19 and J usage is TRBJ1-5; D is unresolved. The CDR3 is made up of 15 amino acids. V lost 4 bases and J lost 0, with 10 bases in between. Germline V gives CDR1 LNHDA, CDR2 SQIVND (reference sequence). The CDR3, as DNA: TGTGCCAGTAGTAGGTTTAGCAATAGCAATCAGCCCCAGCATTTT. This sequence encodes CASSRFSNSNQPQHF.

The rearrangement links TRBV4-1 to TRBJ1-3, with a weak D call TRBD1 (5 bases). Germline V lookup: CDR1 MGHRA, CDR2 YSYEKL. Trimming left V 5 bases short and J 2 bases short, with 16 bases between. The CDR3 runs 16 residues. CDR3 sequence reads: CASSKVGAGTGNTIYF. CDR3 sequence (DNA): TGCGCCAGCAGCAAGGTAGGGGCAGGGACTGGAAACACCATATATTTT.

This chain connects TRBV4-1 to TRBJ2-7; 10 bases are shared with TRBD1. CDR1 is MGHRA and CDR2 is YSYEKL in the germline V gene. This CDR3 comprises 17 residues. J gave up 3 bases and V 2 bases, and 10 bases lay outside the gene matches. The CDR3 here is CASSQTGLRDRGYEQYF. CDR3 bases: TGCGCCAGCAGCCAAACAGGCCTCCGGGACAGGGGCTACGAGCAGTACTTC.

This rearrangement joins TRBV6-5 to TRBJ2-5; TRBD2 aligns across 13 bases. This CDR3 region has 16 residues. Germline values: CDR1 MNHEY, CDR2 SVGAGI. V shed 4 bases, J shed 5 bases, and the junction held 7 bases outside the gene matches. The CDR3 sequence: CASSLGLAGMAETQYF. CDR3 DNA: TGTGCCAGCAGTTTGGGACTAGCGGGGATGGCGGAGACCCAGTACTTC.

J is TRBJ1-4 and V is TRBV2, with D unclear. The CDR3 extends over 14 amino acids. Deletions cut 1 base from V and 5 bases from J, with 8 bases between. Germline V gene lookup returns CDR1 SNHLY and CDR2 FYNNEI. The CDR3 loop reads CASSEVAANEKLFF. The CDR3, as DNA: TGTGCCAGCAGTGAAGTGGCGGCGAATGAAAAACTGTTTTTT.

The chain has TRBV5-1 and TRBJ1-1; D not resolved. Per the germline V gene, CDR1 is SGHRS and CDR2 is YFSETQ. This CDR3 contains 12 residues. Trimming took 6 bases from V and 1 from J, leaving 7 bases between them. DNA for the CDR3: TGCGCCAGCACAACGGGGAACACTGAAGCTTTCTTT. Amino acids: CASTTGNTEAFF.

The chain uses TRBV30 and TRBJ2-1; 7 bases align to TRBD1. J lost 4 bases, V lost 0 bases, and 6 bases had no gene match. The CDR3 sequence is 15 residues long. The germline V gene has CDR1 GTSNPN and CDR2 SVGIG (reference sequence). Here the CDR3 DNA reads TGTGCCTGGAGTGTAACGGGACAGCTTTACAATGAGCAGTTCTTC. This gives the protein CAWSVTGQLYNEQFF.

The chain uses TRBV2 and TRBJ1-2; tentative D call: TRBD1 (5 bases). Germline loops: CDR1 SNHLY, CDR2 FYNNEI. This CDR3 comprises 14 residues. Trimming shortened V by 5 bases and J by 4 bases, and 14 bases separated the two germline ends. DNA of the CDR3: TGTGCCAGCAGTACAGGTCCCTCATTCTATGGCTACACCTTC. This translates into CASSTGPSFYGYTF.

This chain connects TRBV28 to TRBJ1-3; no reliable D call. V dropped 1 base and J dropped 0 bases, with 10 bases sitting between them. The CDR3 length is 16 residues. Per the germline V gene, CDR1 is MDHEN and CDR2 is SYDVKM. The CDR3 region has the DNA TGTGCCAGCAGTTTATCCGGGATCCTCTCTGGAAACACCATATATTTT. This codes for CASSLSGILSGNTIYF. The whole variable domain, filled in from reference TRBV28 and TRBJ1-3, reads DVKVTQSSRYLVKRTGEKVFLECVQDMDHENMFWYRQDPGLGLRLIYFSYDVKMKEKGDIPEGYSVSREKKERFSLILESASTNQTSMYLCASSLSGILSGNTIYFGEGSWLTVV.

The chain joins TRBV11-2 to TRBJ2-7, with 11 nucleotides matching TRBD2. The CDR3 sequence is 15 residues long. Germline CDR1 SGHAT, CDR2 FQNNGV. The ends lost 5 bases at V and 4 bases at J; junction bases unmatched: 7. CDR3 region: CASSLTGTSGYEQYF. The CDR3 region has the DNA TGTGCCAGCAGCCTTACCGGGACTAGCGGATACGAGCAGTACTTC.

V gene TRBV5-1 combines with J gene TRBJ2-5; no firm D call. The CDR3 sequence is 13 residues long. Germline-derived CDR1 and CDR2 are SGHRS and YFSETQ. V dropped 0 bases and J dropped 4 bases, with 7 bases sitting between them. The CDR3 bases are TGCGCCAGCAGCTTGGGGCTCAGAGAGACCCAGTACTTC. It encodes CASSLGLRETQYF.